The 23 T cell receptor beta chains presented below share a single source sample, sequenced in a study of blood T cell repertoires in COVID-19. Produced via immunoSEQ multiplex PCR; TCRdb's table is partial and in-frame only. The table records approximately 98,000 clones, over 65% of them present only once. Sequencing was carried out using peripheral blood. These receptor sequences come from a woman in her thirties or forties with acute or convalescent COVID-19.

The V and J genes are TRBV13 and TRBJ1-1, with D possibly matching TRBD1 (6 bases). V was clipped by 4 bases and J by 1 base, with 10 bases between them. The CDR3 runs 14 residues. Germline CDR1 and CDR2: PRHDT and FYEKMQ (reference sequence). In DNA, the CDR3 is TGTGCCAGCAGCTCCGGGACACAGAACACTGAAGCTTTCTTT. This encodes CASSSGTQNTEAFF.

This rearrangement joins TRBV7-9 to TRBJ1-1; D gene unclear. The CDR3 totals 14 residues. Trimming took off 5 bases at V and 1 base at J, with 11 bases between the two ends. Germline-derived CDR1 and CDR2 are SEHNR and FQNEAQ (reference sequence). CDR3 sequence: CASSLATGNTEAFF. The DNA of the CDR3 is TGTGCCAGCAGCCTTGCCACGGGGAACACTGAAGCTTTCTTT.

V gene TRBV29-1 combines with J gene TRBJ1-1, with TRBD1 identical over 9 bases. Germline trimming cut 3 bases from V and 0 bases from J; bases unmatched to any gene: 8. The germline V gene encodes CDR1 SQVTM and CDR2 ANQGSEA. CDR3 size: 16 residues. CDR3 residues: CSVDSGQGGMNTEAFF. CDR3 nucleotide sequence: TGCAGCGTTGACTCGGGACAGGGAGGAATGAACACTGAAGCTTTCTTT.

This clone was seen only a few times. The chain combines TRBV10-3 with TRBJ2-2; possibly TRBD2 for D (5 bases). The CDR3 contains 14 residues. Per germline, CDR1 ENHRY and CDR2 SYGVKD. Deletions cut 8 bases from V and 3 bases from J, with 13 bases between. Here the CDR3 reads CAIGRGSDTGELFF. The CDR3, as DNA: TGTGCCATCGGTCGAGGGTCGGACACCGGGGAGCTGTTTTTT.

The chain is built from TRBV3-1 (or the pseudogene TRBV3-2) and TRBJ2-5, with TRBD2 matching 12 bases. CDR3 length: 14 amino acids. Germline values: CDR1 LGHDT, CDR2 YNNKEL (reference sequence). V was pared by 6 bases and J by 7 bases, with 6 bases of the junction left unmatched. The CDR3 sequence is CASRPSGGAWTQYF. The CDR3 coding sequence is TGTGCCAGCAGACCTAGCGGGGGGGCTTGGACCCAGTACTTC.

The chain joins TRBV7-2 to TRBJ2-1; D might be TRBD2 (5 bases). This CDR3 has 16 amino acids. The V gene's germline CDR1 is SGHTA and CDR2 FQGNSA. V was clipped by 3 bases and J by 5 bases, with 17 bases between them. The CDR3: CASSFAEGLNDNEQFF. The CDR3 DNA reads as TGTGCCAGCAGCTTCGCCGAGGGCCTTAACGACAATGAGCAGTTCTTC.

Regarding this clone: The sample contains more than one DNA sequence encoding this CDR3. This chain connects TRBV25-1 to TRBJ1-2, with 7 bases lining up with TRBD1. The germline gives CDR1 MGHDK, CDR2 SYGVNS. The ends lost 8 bases at V and 1 base at J; junction bases unmatched: 7. The CDR3 has 14 amino acids. In DNA, the CDR3 is TGTGCCAGCTCCAGGACAGGCCTTAACTATGGCTACACCTTC. It yields the protein CASSRTGLNYGYTF.

This chain joins TRBV19 and TRBJ2-1; 8 bases line up with TRBD2. Germline trimming cut 6 bases from V and 2 bases from J; bases unmatched to any gene: 9. Germline V gene data show CDR1 as LNHDA and CDR2 as SQIVND (reference sequence). The CDR3 extends over 16 amino acids. CDR3 in DNA: TGTGCCAGTAGCCTTAGCGGGGAGGCGGCCTACAATGAGCAGTTCTTC. Amino acid sequence: CASSLSGEAAYNEQFF. The complete variable domain, with remaining parts taken from reference TRBV19 and TRBJ2-1, reads DGGITQSPKYLFRKEGQNVTLSCEQNLNHDAMYWYRQDPGQGLRLIYYSQIVNDFQKGDIAEGYSVSREKKESFPLTVTSAQKNPTAFYLCASSLSGEAAYNEQFFGPGTRLTVL.

CDR3 DNA: TGTGCCAGCAGCGTAGGGGGACAGGGATTGTACGAGCAGTACTTC. The encoded protein is CASSVGGQGLYEQYF. The chain carries TRBV9 and TRBJ2-7; TRBD1 agrees at 9 bases. CDR1 is SGDLS and CDR2 is YYNGEE in the germline V gene. The V gene end was trimmed by 0 bases and the J gene end by 4 bases; junction bases not matched to a gene: 5. The CDR3 sequence is 15 residues long.

The chain recombines TRBV3-1 (or the pseudogene TRBV3-2) with TRBJ2-5; 13 positions match TRBD2. CDR1 LGHDT and CDR2 YNNKEL come from the germline V gene (reference sequence). After removal of 2 bases from V and 5 bases from J, the junction contained 14 bases not matched to a gene. The CDR3 sequence is 19 residues long. The CDR3 reads CASSQSPRGLAGKGETQYF. The CDR3 bases are TGTGCCAGCAGCCAAAGCCCGCGGGGACTAGCGGGGAAAGGGGAGACCCAGTACTTC.

The chain has TRBV28 and TRBJ2-1; D remains unclear. Germline assignment: CDR1 MDHEN and CDR2 SYDVKM. The CDR3 totals 14 residues. Trimming shortened V by 4 bases and J by 2 bases, and 9 bases separated the two germline ends. CDR3 in DNA: TGTGCCAGCAGTTCGCCGGGTCCCTACAATGAGCAGTTCTTC. Encoded protein: CASSSPGPYNEQFF. Full variable domain (rest looked up from reference TRBV28 and TRBJ2-1): DVKVTQSSRYLVKRTGEKVFLECVQDMDHENMFWYRQDPGLGLRLIYFSYDVKMKEKGDIPEGYSVSREKKERFSLILESASTNQTSMYLCASSSPGPYNEQFFGPGTRLTVL.

The V call is TRBV6-1, the J call TRBJ1-4; D is ambiguous. Per germline, CDR1 MNHNS and CDR2 SASEGT. Trimming took off 5 bases at V and 8 bases at J, with 15 bases between the two ends. The CDR3 consists of 14 residues. The CDR3 is CASSQGGPREKLFF. DNA for the CDR3: TGTGCCAGCAGTCAAGGAGGCCCTAGGGAAAAACTGTTTTTT.

The chain is built from TRBV6-6 and TRBJ2-3; 7 bases are a match to TRBD1. Trimming cost V 2 bases and J 5 bases; bases outside gene matches: 4. Per the germline V gene, CDR1 is MNHNY and CDR2 is SVGAGI (reference sequence). The CDR3 length is 14 residues. CDR3: CASSYLQGEDTQYF. The CDR3, as DNA: TGTGCCAGCAGTTACCTCCAGGGGGAAGATACGCAGTATTTT.

The CDR3 DNA follows: TGCGCCAGCAGGGGGGAGGGACGAACAACTGAAGCTTTCTTT. It is translated as CASRGEGRTTEAFF. The chain joins TRBV5-1 to TRBJ1-1; TRBD1 might be the D (5 bases). V was cut by 5 bases and J by 5 bases, with 16 bases left in between. Germline V gene lookup returns CDR1 SGHRS and CDR2 YFSETQ. This CDR3 is 14 amino acids long.

This clone was seen a handful of times. This chain uses TRBV6-4 with TRBJ1-5, with unresolved D. Trimming removed 3 bases at V and 7 bases at J, with 10 bases between. Looked up from germline, CDR1 is MRHNA and CDR2 is SNTAGT. The CDR3 consists of 13 residues. CDR3 residues: CASSEAVGQPQHF. The CDR3 nucleotides read TGTGCCAGCAGTGAGGCGGTCGGCCAGCCCCAGCATTTT.

The chain carries TRBV6-5 and TRBJ1-5, with D maybe TRBD1 (6 bases). This CDR3 is built from 13 residues. Germline V gene sequence: CDR1 MNHEY, CDR2 SVGAGI. V was cut by 6 bases and J by 4 bases, with 10 bases left in between. CDR3 loop: CASRLQGNQPQHF. The CDR3 region has the DNA TGTGCCAGCAGGCTCCAGGGGAATCAGCCCCAGCATTTT.

At least ten counts were recorded for this clone. V usage is TRBV3-1 (or the pseudogene TRBV3-2) and J usage is TRBJ1-5; D possibly corresponds to TRBD1 (6 bases). The CDR3 contains 14 residues. V shed 4 bases and J shed 4 bases, with 11 bases lying between them. CDR1 and CDR2 from the germline V gene are LGHDT and YNNKEL (reference sequence). CDR3 in amino acids: CASSRDTTNQPQHF. DNA of the CDR3: TGTGCCAGCAGCCGGGACACCACGAATCAGCCCCAGCATTTT.

The J gene is TRBJ2-6, the V gene TRBV28; D remains unclear. The length of the CDR3 is 12 residues. Germline V gives CDR1 MDHEN, CDR2 SYDVKM. V lost 3 bases and J lost 11, with 8 bases in between. The CDR3 is CASSLSSDVLTF. DNA for the CDR3: TGTGCCAGCAGTTTGTCTTCCGACGTCCTGACTTTC.

This chain links TRBV2 with TRBJ1-2, with 9 bases matching TRBD1. The junction had 7 bases not matched to a gene; V was cut back by 0 bases and J by 8 bases. CDR3 length: 15 amino acids. Germline V lookup: CDR1 SNHLY, CDR2 FYNNEI. DNA for the CDR3: TGTGCCAGCAGTGAAGCTCGGGACAGGGTGGACGGCTACACCTTC. This translates into CASSEARDRVDGYTF.

V usage is TRBV3-1 (or the pseudogene TRBV3-2) and J usage is TRBJ2-5; TRBD1 matches at 9 bases. V gave up 7 bases and J gave up 2 bases; unmatched junction bases: 2. Germline assignment: CDR1 LGHDT and CDR2 YNNKEL (reference sequence). The CDR3 extends over 13 amino acids. This chain's CDR3 is CASTGTGQETQYF. CDR3 DNA sequence: TGTGCCAGCACCGGGACAGGGCAAGAGACCCAGTACTTC.

This clone was observed a handful of times. The chain recombines TRBV6-5 with TRBJ2-7, with TRBD1 identical over 11 bases. Germline trimming cut 6 bases from V and 7 bases from J; bases unmatched to any gene: 5. This CDR3 comprises 13 residues. Germline assignment: CDR1 MNHEY and CDR2 SVGAGI. CDR3 loop: CASRIRDRGEQYF. Here the CDR3 DNA reads TGTGCCAGCAGAATCCGGGACAGGGGGGAGCAGTACTTC.

This clone occurred many times. The V call is TRBV4-1, the J call TRBJ1-2; D remains unclear. Per the germline V gene, CDR1 is MGHRA and CDR2 is YSYEKL. The CDR3 length is 15 residues. V dropped 4 bases and J dropped 4 bases, with 16 bases sitting between them. The CDR3 reads CASSRELTTIYGYTF. Written as DNA, the CDR3 is TGCGCCAGCAGCCGAGAGCTAACAACTATCTATGGCTACACCTTC.

This clone occurred a few times. The V call is TRBV3-1 (or the pseudogene TRBV3-2), the J call TRBJ1-2; D not resolved. CDR3 length: 15 amino acids. Germline V lookup: CDR1 LGHDT, CDR2 YNNKEL (reference sequence). V was shortened by 0 bases and J by 4 bases, with 12 bases between the two germline ends. CDR3 amino acids: CASSQEGFRGYGYTF. CDR3 DNA sequence: TGTGCCAGCAGCCAAGAGGGGTTTCGGGGCTATGGCTACACCTTC.